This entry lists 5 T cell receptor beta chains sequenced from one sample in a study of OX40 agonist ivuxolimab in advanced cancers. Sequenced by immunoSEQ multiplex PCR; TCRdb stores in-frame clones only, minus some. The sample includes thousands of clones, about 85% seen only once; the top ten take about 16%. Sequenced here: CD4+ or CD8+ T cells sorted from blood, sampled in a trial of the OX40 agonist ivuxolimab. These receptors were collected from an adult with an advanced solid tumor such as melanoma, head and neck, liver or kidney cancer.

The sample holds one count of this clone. The CDR3 DNA sequence: TGTGCCAGCAGTTTAGCTTCCACAGATACGCAGTATTTT. It is translated as CASSLASTDTQYF. V gene TRBV27 combines with J gene TRBJ2-3; D not resolved. Germline values: CDR1 MNHEY, CDR2 SMNVEV (reference sequence). Trimming removed 2 bases at V and 2 bases at J, with 5 bases between. The CDR3 spans 13 residues.

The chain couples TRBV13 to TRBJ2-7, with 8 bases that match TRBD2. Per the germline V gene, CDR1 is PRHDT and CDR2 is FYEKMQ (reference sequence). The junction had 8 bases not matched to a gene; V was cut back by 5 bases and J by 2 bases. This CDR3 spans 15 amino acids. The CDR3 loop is CASSPRGSGTYEQYF. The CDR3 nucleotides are TGTGCCAGCAGCCCCCGTGGTAGCGGGACCTACGAGCAGTACTTC.

The CDR3 sequence is CASSQDWGRQETQYF. CDR3 nucleotide sequence: TGCGCCAGCAGCCAAGATTGGGGTCGGCAAGAGACCCAGTACTTC. The rearrangement uses TRBV4-3 and TRBJ2-5; D is unclear. The CDR3 consists of 15 residues. The germline V gene encodes CDR1 LGHNA and CDR2 YSLEER. V lost 0 bases and J lost 2, with 10 bases in between.

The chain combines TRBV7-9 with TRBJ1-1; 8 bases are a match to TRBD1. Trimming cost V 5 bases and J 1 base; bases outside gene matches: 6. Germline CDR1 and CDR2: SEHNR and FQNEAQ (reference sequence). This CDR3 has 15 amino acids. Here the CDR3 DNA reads TGTGCCAGCAGCCCACCGGGACAGGCGAACACTGAAGCTTTCTTT. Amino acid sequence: CASSPPGQANTEAFF.

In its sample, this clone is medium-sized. The CDR3 bases are TGCAGCGTTGAGCTGGCGGGAGGAGACTACAATGAGCAGTTCTTC. Translated: CSVELAGGDYNEQFF. This chain links TRBV29-1 with TRBJ2-1, with TRBD2 identical over 8 bases. CDR1 and CDR2 (germline): SQVTM, ANQGSEA. V was pared by 3 bases and J by 3 bases, with 7 bases of the junction left unmatched. There are 15 residues in the CDR3.